This T cell receptor beta chain was identified in a study of control samples from healthy donors and cancer patients. Profiled with immunoSEQ multiplex PCR; TCRdb holds only in-frame clones, not every one. The sample has roughly 55,000 clones; 90% to 97% are singletons. Trimming removed 3 bases from V and 3 bases from J; junction bases left unmatched: 5. Germline V CDR1 and CDR2: LGHDT, YNNKEL (reference sequence). The CDR3 runs 15 residues. Sequencing input: blood. This TCR was sampled from a young woman in good health. This chain connects TRBV3-1 (or the pseudogene TRBV3-2) to TRBJ1-2, with 9 positions matching TRBD1. For the CDR3, the DNA is TGTGCCAGCAGCCAGGGGGACAGGGAGGACTATGGCTACACCTTC. Protein: CASSQGDREDYGYTF.